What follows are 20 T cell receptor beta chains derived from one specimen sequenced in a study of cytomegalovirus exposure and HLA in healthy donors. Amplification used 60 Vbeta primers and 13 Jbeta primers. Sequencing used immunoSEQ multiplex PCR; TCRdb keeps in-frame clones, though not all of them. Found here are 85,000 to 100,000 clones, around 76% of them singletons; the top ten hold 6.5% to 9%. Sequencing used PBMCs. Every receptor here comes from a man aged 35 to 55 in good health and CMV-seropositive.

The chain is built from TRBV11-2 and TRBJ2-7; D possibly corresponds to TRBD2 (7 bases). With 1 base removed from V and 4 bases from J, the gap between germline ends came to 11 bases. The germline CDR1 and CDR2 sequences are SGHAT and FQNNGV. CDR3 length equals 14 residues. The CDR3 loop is CASSLGGGWYEQYF. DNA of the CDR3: TGTGCCAGCAGCTTAGGCGGGGGCTGGTACGAGCAGTACTTC.

In DNA form, the CDR3 reads TGTGCCAGCAGTTTATTAGGGGGGGGCACTGAAGCTTTCTTT. Amino acids: CASSLLGGGTEAFF. The V and J genes are TRBV28 and TRBJ1-1; possible D gene TRBD1, 6 bases. Germline loops: CDR1 MDHEN, CDR2 SYDVKM. The CDR3 is 14 amino acids. V lost 1 base, J lost 4 bases, and 10 bases lay in between.

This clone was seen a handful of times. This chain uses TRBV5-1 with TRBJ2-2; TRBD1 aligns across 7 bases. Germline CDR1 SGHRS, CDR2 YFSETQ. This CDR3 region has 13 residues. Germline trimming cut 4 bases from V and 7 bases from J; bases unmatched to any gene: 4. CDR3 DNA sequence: TGCGCCAGCAGCGAAGGGGGCCACGGGGAGCTGTTTTTT. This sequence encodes CASSEGGHGELFF.

CDR3 protein: CASSLPAGTGLNYGYTF. CDR3 bases: TGTGCCAGCAGCTTACCGGCCGGGACAGGACTTAACTATGGCTACACCTTC. The chain recombines TRBV11-2 with TRBJ1-2; 8 bases are shared with TRBD1. CDR1 is SGHAT, CDR2 FQNNGV, per germline. The CDR3 has 17 amino acids. Trimming at V came to 2 bases and at J to 1 base, leaving 9 bases not matched to a gene.

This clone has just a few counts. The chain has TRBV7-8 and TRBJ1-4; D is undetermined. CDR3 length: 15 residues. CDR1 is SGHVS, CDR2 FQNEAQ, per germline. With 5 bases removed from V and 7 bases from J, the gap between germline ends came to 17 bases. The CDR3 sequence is CASSPSLREGEKLFF. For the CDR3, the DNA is TGTGCCAGCAGCCCCTCGCTGAGGGAGGGTGAAAAACTGTTTTTT.

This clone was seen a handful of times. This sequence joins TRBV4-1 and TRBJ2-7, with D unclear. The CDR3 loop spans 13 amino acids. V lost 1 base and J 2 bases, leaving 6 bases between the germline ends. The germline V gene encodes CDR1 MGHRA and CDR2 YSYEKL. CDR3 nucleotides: TGCGCCAGCAGCCAAGCCAGAACCTACGAGCAGTACTTC. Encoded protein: CASSQARTYEQYF.

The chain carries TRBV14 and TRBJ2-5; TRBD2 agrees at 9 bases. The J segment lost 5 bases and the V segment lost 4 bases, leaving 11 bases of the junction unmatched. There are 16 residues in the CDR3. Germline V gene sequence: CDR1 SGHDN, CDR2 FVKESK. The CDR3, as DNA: TGTGCCAGCAGCCGGATAGCGGGGGCCCGGACGGAGACCCAGTACTTC. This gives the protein CASSRIAGARTETQYF.

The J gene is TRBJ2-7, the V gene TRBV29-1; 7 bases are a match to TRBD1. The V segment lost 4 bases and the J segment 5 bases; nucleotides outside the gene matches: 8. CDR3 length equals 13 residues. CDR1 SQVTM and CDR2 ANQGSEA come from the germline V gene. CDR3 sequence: CSVGPTGFNEQYF. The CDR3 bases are TGCAGCGTTGGCCCGACAGGGTTTAACGAGCAGTACTTC.

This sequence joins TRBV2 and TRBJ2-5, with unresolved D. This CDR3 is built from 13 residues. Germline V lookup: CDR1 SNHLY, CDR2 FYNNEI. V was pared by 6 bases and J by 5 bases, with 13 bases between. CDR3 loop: CASRFNQRETQYF. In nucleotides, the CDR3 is TGTGCCAGCAGATTCAACCAGAGGGAGACCCAGTACTTC.

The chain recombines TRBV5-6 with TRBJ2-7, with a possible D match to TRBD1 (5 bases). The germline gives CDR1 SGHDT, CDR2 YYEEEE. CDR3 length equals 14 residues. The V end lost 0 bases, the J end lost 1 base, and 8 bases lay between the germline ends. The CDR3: CASSLGTSSYEQYF. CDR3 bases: TGTGCCAGCAGCTTGGGGACATCATCCTACGAGCAGTACTTC.

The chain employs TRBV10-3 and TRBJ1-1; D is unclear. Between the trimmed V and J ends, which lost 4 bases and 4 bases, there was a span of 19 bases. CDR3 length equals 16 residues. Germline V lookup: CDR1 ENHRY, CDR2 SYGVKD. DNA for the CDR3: TGTGCCATCAGTGGGGGTCGAGGTCGTGAGGGCACTGAAGCTTTCTTT. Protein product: CAISGGRGREGTEAFF.

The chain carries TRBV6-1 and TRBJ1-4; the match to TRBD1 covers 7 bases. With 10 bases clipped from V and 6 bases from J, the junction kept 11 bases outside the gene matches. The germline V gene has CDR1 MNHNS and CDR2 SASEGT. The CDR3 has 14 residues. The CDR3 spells CATGTEGGYEKLFF. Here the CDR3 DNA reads TGTGCCACCGGGACAGAAGGGGGTTATGAAAAACTGTTTTTT.

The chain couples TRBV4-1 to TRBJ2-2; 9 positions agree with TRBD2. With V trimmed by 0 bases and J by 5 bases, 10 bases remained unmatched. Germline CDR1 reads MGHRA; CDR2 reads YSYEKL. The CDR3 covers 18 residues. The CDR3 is CASSQDPWSGGPTGELFF. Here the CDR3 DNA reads TGCGCCAGCAGCCAAGACCCATGGAGCGGGGGGCCGACCGGGGAGCTGTTTTTT.

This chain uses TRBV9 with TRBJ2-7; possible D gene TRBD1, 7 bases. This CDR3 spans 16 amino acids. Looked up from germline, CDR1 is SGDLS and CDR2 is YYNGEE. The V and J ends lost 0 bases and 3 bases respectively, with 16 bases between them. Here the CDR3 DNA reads TGTGCCAGCAGCGTAGCGGCTCAGGGGGGATACTACGAGCAGTACTTC. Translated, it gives CASSVAAQGGYYEQYF.

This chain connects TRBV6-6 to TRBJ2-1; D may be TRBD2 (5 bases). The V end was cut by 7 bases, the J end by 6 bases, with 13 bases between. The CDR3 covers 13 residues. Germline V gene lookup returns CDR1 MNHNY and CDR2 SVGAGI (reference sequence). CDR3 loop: CASTSGWINEQFF. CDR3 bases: TGTGCCAGCACCTCGGGGTGGATCAATGAGCAGTTCTTC.

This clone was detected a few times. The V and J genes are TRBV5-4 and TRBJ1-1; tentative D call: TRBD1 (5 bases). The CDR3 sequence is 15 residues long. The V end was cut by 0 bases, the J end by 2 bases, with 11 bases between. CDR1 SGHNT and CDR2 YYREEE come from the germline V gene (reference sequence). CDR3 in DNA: TGTGCCAGCAGCTTGGCGGGAGGGGCCAACACTGAAGCTTTCTTT. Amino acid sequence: CASSLAGGANTEAFF.

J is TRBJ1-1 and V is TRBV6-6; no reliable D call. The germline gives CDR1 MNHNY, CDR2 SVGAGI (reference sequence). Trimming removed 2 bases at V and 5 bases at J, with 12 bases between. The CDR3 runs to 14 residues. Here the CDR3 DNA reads TGTGCCAGCAGTTACGGCGGGGTACGGACTGAAGCTTTCTTT. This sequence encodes CASSYGGVRTEAFF.

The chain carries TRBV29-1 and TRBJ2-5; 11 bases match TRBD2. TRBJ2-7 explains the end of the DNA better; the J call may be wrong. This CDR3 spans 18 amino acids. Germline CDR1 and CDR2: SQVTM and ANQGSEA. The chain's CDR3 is CSVQRGLGLAGLSYEQYF. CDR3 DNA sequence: TGCAGCGTCCAGAGGGGGCTCGGACTAGCGGGCCTCTCCTACGAGCAGTACTTC.

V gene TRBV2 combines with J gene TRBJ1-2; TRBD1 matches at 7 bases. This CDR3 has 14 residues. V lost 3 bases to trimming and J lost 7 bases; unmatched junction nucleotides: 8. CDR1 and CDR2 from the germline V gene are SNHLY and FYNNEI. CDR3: CASSEWVGGSGYTF. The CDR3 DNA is TGTGCCAGCAGTGAGTGGGTAGGGGGCTCTGGCTACACCTTC.

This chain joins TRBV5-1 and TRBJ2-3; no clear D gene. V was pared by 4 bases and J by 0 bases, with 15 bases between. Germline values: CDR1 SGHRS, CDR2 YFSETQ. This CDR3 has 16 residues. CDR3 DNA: TGCGCCAGCAGCCCCGGAGTGAGAGCCAGCACAGATACGCAGTATTTT. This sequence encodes CASSPGVRASTDTQYF.